Below, one TCR beta chain is given with its context. This specimen belongs to a study of blood T cell repertoires in COVID-19. Study details: COVID-19 samples from acute and convalescent phases originated in the United States, Italy and Spain. PBMCs, B-cell-depleted T cells, or T cells were the source of the cDNA or gDNA that made up the material.

The CDR3 spans 15 residues. With 2 bases clipped from V and 4 bases from J, the junction kept 4 bases outside the gene matches. Germline CDR1 and CDR2: MNHEY and SVGAGI. Source study methods: Amplification from reference gene primers served as the basis for estimated nucleated cell counts. The assay was immunoSEQ multiplex PCR, and TCRdb's table has in-frame clones only and misses some. V and J calls and clone size are given by that table; D and trimming were obtained from the DNA. The data show about 280,000 clones, roughly 86% seen once. This sequence was found in a man between 40 and 49 years old with active or convalescent COVID-19. This sequence joins TRBV6-5 and TRBJ2-3; 9 bases match TRBD1. The sample comprised peripheral blood. The chain's CDR3 is CASSYGTGNADTQYF. The CDR3 DNA sequence: TGTGCCAGCAGTTACGGGACAGGGAACGCAGATACGCAGTATTTT.